This is a list of T cell receptor beta chains from one sample in a study of blood T cells in healthy people across ages. Using its own MiXCR run on the 5' RACE reads, TCRdb lists one record per CDR3 protein. The data hold fewer than 900,000 distinct CDR3 sequences, with about 36% observed a single time. Input material: blood. The receptors shown here come from a man between 18 and 35 years old in good health. CDR3s include the opening cysteine and the closing phenylalanine or tryptophan. The D gene is left open where the match is weak. Size is stated for part of the rows, as once, few or many counts, or as a class when the clone is expanded.

D,J,size,V,DNA,CDR3
NA,TRBJ2-7,few,TRBV2,TGTGCCAGCAGTCAGGGGAACTACGAGCAGTACTTC,CASSQGNYEQYF
TRBD2,TRBJ2-5,NA,TRBV19,TGTGCCAGTAGTATCGGTGGAACGGGGGGGCGAGAGACCCAGTACTTC,CASSIGGTGGRETQYF
TRBD1,TRBJ2-1,NA,TRBV4-3,TGCGCCAGCAGCCAAGGTACAGGGGCCAACTCATACAATGAGCAGTTCTTC,CASSQGTGANSYNEQFF
NA,TRBJ1-1,few,TRBV6-5,TGTGCCAGCAGTAGGACGAGAGATACGGCTTTCTTT,CASSRTRDTAFF
NA,TRBJ2-7,many,TRBV12-3/TRBV12-4,TGTGCCAGCAGTTTGTCTAGGGGCCGGTACTTC,CASSLSRGRYF
NA,TRBJ1-1,many,TRBV12-3/TRBV12-4,TGTGCCAGCAGTCCCCTGTCCCACACTGAAGCTTTCTTT,CASSPLSHTEAFF
TRBD2,TRBJ2-2,NA,TRBV2,TGTGCCAGCACGACTAGCAACGCCGGGGAGCTGTTTTTT,CASTTSNAGELFF
TRBD2,TRBJ2-7,NA,TRBV5-1,TGCGCCAGCAGCTCCTGGACTAGCGCCGACGAGCAGTACTTC,CASSSWTSADEQYF
NA,TRBJ2-1,NA,TRBV5-1,TGCGCCAGCAGCTCGGACGGTGAGAATGAGCAGTTCTTC,CASSSDGENEQFF
NA,TRBJ1-1,NA,TRBV9,TGTGCCAGCAAACCCGACGGACGGGATAACACTGAAGCTTTCTTT,CASKPDGRDNTEAFF
NA,TRBJ2-5,many,TRBV7-2,TGTGCCAGCAGCTCCCCAAACAGAGGAATCCAAGAGACCCAGTACTTC,CASSSPNRGIQETQYF
TRBD2,TRBJ2-1,few,TRBV7-8,TGTGCCAGCAGCCACAGGTCGGGAGGCCTCAATGAGCAGTTCTTC,CASSHRSGGLNEQFF
TRBD2,TRBJ2-1,few,TRBV12-3/TRBV12-4,TGTGCCAGCAGTGTCAGCGGGGGGTACAATGAGCAGTTCTTC,CASSVSGGYNEQFF
NA,TRBJ1-3,NA,TRBV5-5,TGTGCCAGCAGCTCATTGACCCGACAGTTCACCTCTGGAAACACCATATATTTT,CASSSLTRQFTSGNTIYF
TRBD2,TRBJ2-3,NA,TRBV20-1,TGCAGTGCTAGATCGCTAGCGGGGCCAAGCACAGATACGCAGTATTTT,CSARSLAGPSTDTQYF
TRBD2,TRBJ2-5,once,TRBV5-6,TGTGCCAGCAGCAGCCGACAGGGACTAGCGGGAGTCCCGGGGAGTGAGCAGTACTTC,CASSSRQGLAGVPGSEQYF
NA,TRBJ1-2,few,TRBV7-2,TGTGCCAGCAGCTTAGGACGGCCGGCAGCGCTACTATCCTATGGCTACACCTTC,CASSLGRPAALLSYGYTF